These 20 T cell receptor beta chains originate from one sample sequenced in a study of shared T cell receptors in the human thymus. Produced via immunoSEQ multiplex PCR; TCRdb's table is partial and in-frame only. The sample contains 640,000 or so clones, 87% of which appear only once. This sample also belongs to another study, concerning human thymus T cells.

What was sequenced was thymocytes. These receptors came from a boy under three years old with a congenital heart defect.

J is TRBJ1-6 and V is TRBV4-3, with a tentative D call TRBD1 (5 bases). Germline assignment: CDR1 LGHNA and CDR2 YSLEER. V lost 0 bases and J 6 bases, leaving 9 bases between the germline ends. The CDR3 contains 15 residues. The CDR3 sequence: CASSQETAANSPLHF. DNA for the CDR3: TGCGCCAGCAGCCAAGAGACAGCCGCTAATTCACCCCTCCACTTT.

This clone was counted once. The chain uses TRBV6-5 and TRBJ2-3, with 9 bases fitting TRBD2. V trimming: 5 bases; J trimming: 11 bases; junction bases outside the gene matches: 8. The CDR3 is 13 residues long. Per the germline V gene, CDR1 is MNHEY and CDR2 is SVGAGI. The CDR3 is CASSQRAGGGQYF. The CDR3, as DNA: TGTGCCAGCAGTCAACGGGCGGGAGGGGGGCAGTATTTT.

This sequence joins TRBV6-6 and TRBJ1-5; D unresolved. With 4 bases removed from V and 9 bases from J, the gap between germline ends came to 13 bases. Germline V lookup: CDR1 MNHNY, CDR2 SVGAGI (reference sequence). The CDR3 contains 13 residues. The CDR3 region is CASSSPQPGPQHF. The CDR3 DNA reads as TGTGCCAGCAGTTCCCCGCAGCCAGGGCCCCAGCATTTT.

The chain employs TRBV28 and TRBJ1-1, with a weak D call TRBD1 (5 bases). Germline V gene lookup returns CDR1 MDHEN and CDR2 SYDVKM. The germline V and J ends were trimmed by 0 bases and 2 bases, with 7 bases remaining between them. This CDR3 spans 14 amino acids. The CDR3 protein is CASSLWGRNTEAFF. The DNA for the CDR3 is TGTGCCAGCAGTTTATGGGGGCGAAACACTGAAGCTTTCTTT.

This chain links TRBV18 with TRBJ1-1, with D maybe TRBD1 (6 bases). The V and J ends lost 6 bases and 4 bases respectively, with 18 bases between them. Germline V gene sequence: CDR1 KGHSH, CDR2 LQKENI. CDR3 length: 15 residues. CDR3 loop: CASSPGGGGLTEAFF. The DNA of the CDR3 is TGTGCCAGCTCGCCGGGCGGTGGGGGCCTCACTGAAGCTTTCTTT.

J is TRBJ2-5 and V is TRBV13, with D maybe TRBD1 (6 bases). CDR1 is PRHDT and CDR2 is FYEKMQ in the germline V gene (reference sequence). The CDR3 covers 13 residues. V dropped 4 bases and J dropped 2 bases, with 8 bases sitting between them. The CDR3 spells CASSSRGQETQYF. The CDR3 bases are TGTGCCAGCAGCTCCAGGGGTCAAGAGACCCAGTACTTC.

The chain links TRBV7-9 to TRBJ1-5; weak D call: TRBD1 (6 bases). From germline, CDR1 is SEHNR and CDR2 FQNEAQ (reference sequence). The CDR3 runs to 14 residues. The V and J ends lost 5 bases and 2 bases respectively, with 10 bases between them. The CDR3 coding sequence is TGTGCCAGCAGCGCAGGGGTCGGCAATCAGCCCCAGCATTTT. It codes for CASSAGVGNQPQHF.

This sequence joins TRBV4-3 and TRBJ2-7; TRBD1 matches at 7 bases. Trimming at V came to 4 bases and at J to 3 bases, leaving 12 bases not matched to a gene. This CDR3 region has 16 residues. The germline V gene encodes CDR1 LGHNA and CDR2 YSLEER. CDR3 coding DNA: TGCGCCAGCAGCCCTAATAGGGGGCAAACTGGCTACGAGCAGTACTTC. Protein: CASSPNRGQTGYEQYF.

The rearrangement joins TRBV7-9 to TRBJ1-1, with 11 positions matching TRBD1. Germline V gives CDR1 SEHNR, CDR2 FQNEAQ (reference sequence). This CDR3 is built from 19 residues. V trimming: 3 bases; J trimming: 0 bases; junction bases outside the gene matches: 12. The DNA of the CDR3 is TGTGCCAGCAGCTTCTCCAAAGGGACAGGGGGTGTTTTGAACACTGAAGCTTTCTTT. Its translation: CASSFSKGTGGVLNTEAFF.

In its sample, this clone was seen once. The chain links TRBV9 to TRBJ2-1; 7 nucleotides align to TRBD2. The CDR3 totals 16 residues. The ends lost 3 bases at V and 4 bases at J; junction bases unmatched: 10. Germline assignment: CDR1 SGDLS and CDR2 YYNGEE. In nucleotides, the CDR3 is TGTGCCAGCAGCGCCTGGGACTACCGCATTTACAATGAGCAGTTCTTC. Its translation is CASSAWDYRIYNEQFF.

The chain uses TRBV4-3 and TRBJ2-7; 15 nucleotides align to TRBD2. Germline lookup yields CDR1 LGHNA and CDR2 YSLEER. This CDR3 spans 16 amino acids. J lost 6 bases, V lost 4 bases, and 7 bases had no gene match. The DNA for the CDR3 is TGCGCCAGCAGCCCGGGACTAGCGGGAGGTCCCTCCGAGCAGTACTTC. Translating it yields CASSPGLAGGPSEQYF.

The rearrangement links TRBV25-1 to TRBJ2-7; 8 nucleotides line up with TRBD2. V gave up 4 bases and J gave up 5 bases; unmatched junction bases: 7. CDR1 is MGHDK and CDR2 is SYGVNS in the germline V gene. This CDR3 has 14 amino acids. CDR3 sequence (DNA): TGTGCCAGCAGTGCACGGGAGGGCCGCGACGAGCAGTACTTC. Translated: CASSAREGRDEQYF.

The chain recombines TRBV5-4 with TRBJ2-4; 7 bases match TRBD1. The V gene's germline CDR1 is SGHNT and CDR2 YYREEE (reference sequence). CDR3 length: 15 residues. V shed 4 bases, J shed 6 bases, and the junction held 10 bases outside the gene matches. CDR3 amino acids: CASSVKPGQPNIQYF. The CDR3 nucleotides read TGTGCCAGCAGCGTAAAGCCGGGACAGCCAAACATTCAGTACTTC.

DNA for the CDR3: TGTGCCAGCAGTGTAACAGGGGGTATCTCCTACGAGCAGTACTTC. Protein product: CASSVTGGISYEQYF. This rearrangement joins TRBV28 to TRBJ2-7; the match to TRBD1 covers 8 bases. V was pared by 5 bases and J by 0 bases, with 6 bases of the junction left unmatched. Germline-derived CDR1 and CDR2 are MDHEN and SYDVKM. The CDR3 spans 15 residues.

This chain uses TRBV6-1 with TRBJ1-4; 7 bases align to TRBD1. Germline CDR1 MNHNS, CDR2 SASEGT. V shed 5 bases, J shed 3 bases, and the junction held 6 bases outside the gene matches. CDR3 length equals 15 residues. CDR3 sequence reads: CASSSGQESNEKLFF. CDR3 DNA sequence: TGTGCCAGCAGTAGCGGACAGGAATCTAATGAAAAACTGTTTTTT.

The chain joins TRBV28 to TRBJ1-1; D possibly corresponds to TRBD1 (5 bases). Germline V gene sequence: CDR1 MDHEN, CDR2 SYDVKM. V shed 6 bases and J shed 3 bases, with 14 bases lying between them. This CDR3 has 14 amino acids. The CDR3 is CASSIRDLDTEAFF. The CDR3 DNA follows: TGTGCCAGCAGCATCAGGGATCTGGACACTGAAGCTTTCTTT. The full variable domain, in which reference TRBV28 and TRBJ1-1 provide the parts outside the CDR3, is DVKVTQSSRYLVKRTGEKVFLECVQDMDHENMFWYRQDPGLGLRLIYFSYDVKMKEKGDIPEGYSVSREKKERFSLILESASTNQTSMYLCASSIRDLDTEAFFGQGTRLTVV.

V and J are TRBV28 and TRBJ2-2; 8 nucleotides agree with TRBD2. V trimming: 7 bases; J trimming: 6 bases; junction bases outside the gene matches: 7. Per germline, CDR1 MDHEN and CDR2 SYDVKM. The CDR3 is made up of 14 amino acids. In nucleotides, the CDR3 is TGTGCCAGCATCGCGAGCGGGGGCTCCGGGGAGCTGTTTTTT. Translating it yields CASIASGGSGELFF.

DNA of the CDR3: TGTGCCAGCAGTCGACAGGCTAGAGCGCAGTATTTT. Translated, it gives CASSRQARAQYF. The chain links TRBV28 to TRBJ2-3; maybe TRBD1 (6 bases). Trimming took off 5 bases at V and 10 bases at J, with 13 bases between the two ends. This CDR3 contains 12 residues. The germline V gene encodes CDR1 MDHEN and CDR2 SYDVKM.

The chain uses TRBV10-1 and TRBJ2-7, with TRBD2 as a possible D gene (6 bases). Deletions cut 4 bases from V and 2 bases from J, with 9 bases between. This CDR3 spans 13 amino acids. CDR1 WNHNN and CDR2 SYGVQD come from the germline V gene (reference sequence). This CDR3 is CASSGEDPYEQYF. In DNA, the CDR3 is TGCGCCAGCAGTGGGGAGGACCCCTACGAGCAGTACTTC.

The rearrangement links TRBV7-3 to TRBJ2-1, with D perhaps matching TRBD2 (6 bases). Germline V lookup: CDR1 SGHTA, CDR2 FQGTGA. Deletions cut 2 bases from V and 6 bases from J, with 14 bases between. This CDR3 contains 15 residues. CDR3 sequence (DNA): TGTGCCAGCAGCTTAGCGGCTAGCGAAGGCAATGAGCAGTTCTTC. Protein product: CASSLAASEGNEQFF.